One and the same sample provided the 8 T cell receptor beta chains below, sequenced in a study of blood T cell repertoires in COVID-19. Profiling relied on immunoSEQ multiplex PCR, and the TCRdb table lists in-frame clones only, not all of them. Here the sample spans about 300,000 clones, 70% to 90% being singletons. The sample was PBMCs or T cells enriched from blood (not recorded which). These receptors originate from a woman in her thirties who had recovered from COVID-19.

The V and J genes are TRBV7-6 and TRBJ2-2; unclear D gene. Trimming pared 1 base from V and 5 bases from J, leaving 14 bases between. Germline loops: CDR1 SGHVS, CDR2 FNYEAQ. CDR3 length: 16 amino acids. The CDR3 DNA follows: TGTGCCAGCAGCTTAGAGAGGCCCTCCAATACCGGGGAGCTGTTTTTT. Its translation is CASSLERPSNTGELFF.

The chain uses TRBV29-1 and TRBJ2-5, with D possibly matching TRBD1 (7 bases). Trimming left V 3 bases short and J 7 bases short, with 33 bases between. The CDR3 is 19 amino acids. Germline V gene sequence: CDR1 SQVTM, CDR2 ANQGSEA. In nucleotides, the CDR3 is TGCAGCGTTGAGGAGGGGGCGGGGAGACCCAGTACTATCGCGGGGACCCAGTACTTC. This translates into CSVEEGAGRPSTIAGTQYF.

This chain links TRBV6-5 with TRBJ2-2; D might be TRBD2 (6 bases). This CDR3 spans 15 amino acids. The germline CDR1 and CDR2 sequences are MNHEY and SVGAGI. Trimming took off 4 bases at V and 0 bases at J, with 9 bases between the two ends. The CDR3 reads CASSWDFTNTGELFF. In DNA, the CDR3 is TGTGCCAGCAGTTGGGACTTCACGAACACCGGGGAGCTGTTTTTT.

This rearrangement joins TRBV19 to TRBJ1-5; TRBD1 aligns across 8 bases. This CDR3 region has 16 residues. Trimming took 6 bases from V and 0 from J; bases not matched to a gene: 7. The germline V gene has CDR1 LNHDA and CDR2 SQIVND (reference sequence). DNA of the CDR3: TGTGCCAGTAGGGCGGACAGGGCTAATAGCAATCAGCCCCAGCATTTT. It specifies CASRADRANSNQPQHF.

The chain has TRBV19 and TRBJ1-2, with D possibly TRBD1 on 6 matching bases. Germline CDR1 is LNHDA and CDR2 is SQIVND (reference sequence). Deletions cut 3 bases from V and 4 bases from J, with 21 bases between. The CDR3 loop spans 17 amino acids. The CDR3 DNA follows: TGTGCCAGTAGTATTTCGAGTGGCTCCCGGACAGCCTATGGCTACACCTTC. As protein: CASSISSGSRTAYGYTF.

The rearrangement joins TRBV9 to TRBJ1-6; TRBD1 matches 10 bases. Trimming took 3 bases from V and 0 from J; bases not matched to a gene: 3. Germline-derived CDR1 and CDR2 are SGDLS and YYNGEE. The CDR3 consists of 17 residues. The CDR3 sequence is CASSGGTGASYNSPLHF. Here the CDR3 DNA reads TGTGCCAGCAGCGGGGGGACAGGGGCCTCCTATAATTCACCCCTCCACTTT.

The chain recombines TRBV27 with TRBJ1-6, with a possible D match to TRBD1 (5 bases). The ends were cut back, 6 bases at V and 6 bases at J, with 12 bases in the middle. Germline V lookup: CDR1 MNHEY, CDR2 SMNVEV (reference sequence). The CDR3 loop spans 14 amino acids. The CDR3 DNA reads TGTGCCAGCAGACCACGGGGGGTTAATTCACCCCTCCACTTT. Amino acids: CASRPRGVNSPLHF.

V and J are TRBV5-1 and TRBJ1-2; D remains unclear. V gave up 0 bases and J gave up 5 bases, with 8 bases separating them. The germline gives CDR1 SGHRS, CDR2 YFSETQ. The CDR3 contains 13 residues. CDR3 protein: CASSLVPGYGYTF. The CDR3 DNA sequence: TGCGCCAGCAGCTTGGTTCCGGGGTATGGCTACACCTTC.